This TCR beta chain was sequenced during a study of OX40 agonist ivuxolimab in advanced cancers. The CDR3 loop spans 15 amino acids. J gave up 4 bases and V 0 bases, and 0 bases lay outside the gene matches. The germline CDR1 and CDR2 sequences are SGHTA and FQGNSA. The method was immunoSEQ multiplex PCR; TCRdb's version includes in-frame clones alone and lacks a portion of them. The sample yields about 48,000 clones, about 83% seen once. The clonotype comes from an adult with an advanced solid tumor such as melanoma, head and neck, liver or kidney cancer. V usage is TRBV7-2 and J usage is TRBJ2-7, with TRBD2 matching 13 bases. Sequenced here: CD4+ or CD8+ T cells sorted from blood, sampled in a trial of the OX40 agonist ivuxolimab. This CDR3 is CASSLAGLAGYEQYF. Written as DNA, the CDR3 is TGTGCCAGCAGCTTAGCGGGACTAGCGGGGTACGAGCAGTACTTC.